Sequencing of this T cell receptor (beta chain) was carried out in a study of Graves' ophthalmopathy and Graves' hyperthyroidism. RNA transcripts were the source from which TCR beta CDR3 regions were amplified. Investigators did first-round RT-PCR with HTBI primers, then second-round multiplex PCR. TCRdb itself ran the multiplex PCR reads through MiXCR, one entry per CDR3 protein. The sample contains 650,000 to 900,000 distinct CDR3 sequences, approximately 40% of which appear only once. This clonotype was recorded at least ten times. V shed 2 bases and J 3 bases; nucleotides not matched to a gene: 6. Looked up from germline, CDR1 is SQVTM and CDR2 is ANQGSEA. CDR3 length equals 15 residues. Under 3 months in duration, the ophthalmopathy in affected donors had moderate-to-severe activity, CAS ≥3 and NOSPECS ≥4.

Sequenced: peripheral blood. The V gene is TRBV29-1, the J gene TRBJ2-2; 7 positions match TRBD2. The sequence came from an adult man with Graves' ophthalmopathy. CDR3 coding DNA: TGCAGCGTTGAAATCGGTGGGGGGGACACCGGGGAGCTGTTTTTT. Amino acid sequence: CSVEIGGGDTGELFF.